The present entry profiles one TCR beta chain with its context. No antigen is known for it. Looked up from germline, CDR1 is SGHTA and CDR2 is FQGNSA. Trimming left V 5 bases short and J 4 bases short, with 17 bases between. There are 15 residues in the CDR3. The sample originates from a study of T cells in Graves' hyperthyroidism and ophthalmopathy. Diagnoses used clinical symptoms, serum thyroxine and TRAb, thyroid ultrasound and orbital computed tomography. Amplification targeted TCR beta CDR3 regions from RNA transcripts. First-round RT-PCR of the TCR CDR3 relied on the HTBI primer set. TCRdb reprocessed the multiplex PCR reads via MiXCR and lists one record per CDR3 protein. The profile shows about 570,000 distinct CDR3 sequences, roughly 46% of them singletons. General study results and limits: The blood repertoire included most of the expanded thyroid clonotypes above 0.001. A model of 13 V-J features distinguished ophthalmopathy from stable hyperthyroidism.

This receptor was identified in an adult woman with Graves' disease, either hyperthyroidism or ophthalmopathy (not recorded which). This chain links TRBV7-2 with TRBJ1-1; D possibly corresponds to TRBD1 (5 bases). Sequenced sample: peripheral blood or thyroid tissue (not recorded which). CDR3 loop: CASSQGPGRGTEAFF. Written as DNA, the CDR3 is TGTGCCAGCAGCCAAGGACCAGGGAGAGGCACTGAAGCTTTCTTT.